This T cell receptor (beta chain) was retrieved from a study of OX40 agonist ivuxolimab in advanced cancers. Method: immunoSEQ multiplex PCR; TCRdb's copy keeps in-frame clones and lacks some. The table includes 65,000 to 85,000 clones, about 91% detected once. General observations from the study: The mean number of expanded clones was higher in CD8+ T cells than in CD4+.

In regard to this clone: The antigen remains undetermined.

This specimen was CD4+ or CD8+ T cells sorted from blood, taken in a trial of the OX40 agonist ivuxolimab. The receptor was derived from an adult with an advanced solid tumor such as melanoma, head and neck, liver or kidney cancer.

The CDR3 here is CSVDSSGNTIYF. For the CDR3, the DNA is TGCAGCGTTGACAGCTCTGGAAACACCATATATTTT. The chain links TRBV29-1 to TRBJ1-3; D is unresolved. In germline, CDR1 is SQVTM, CDR2 ANQGSEA. Trimming pared 3 bases from V and 0 bases from J, leaving 3 bases between. The CDR3 contains 12 residues.